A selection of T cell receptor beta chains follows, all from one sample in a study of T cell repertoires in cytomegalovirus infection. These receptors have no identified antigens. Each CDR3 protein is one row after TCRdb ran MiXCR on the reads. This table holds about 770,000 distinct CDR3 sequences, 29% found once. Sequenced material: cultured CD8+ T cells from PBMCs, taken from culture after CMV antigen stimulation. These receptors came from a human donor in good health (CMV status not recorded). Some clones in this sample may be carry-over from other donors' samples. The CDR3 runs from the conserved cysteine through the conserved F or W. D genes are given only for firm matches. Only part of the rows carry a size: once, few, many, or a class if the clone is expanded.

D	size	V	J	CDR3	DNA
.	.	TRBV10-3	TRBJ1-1	CAISLTGMNTEAFF	TGTGCCATCAGCCTCACAGGGATGAACACTGAAGCTTTCTTT
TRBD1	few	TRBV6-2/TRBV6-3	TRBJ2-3	CASSDGTGTPDTQYF	TGTGCCAGCAGCGACGGGACAGGGACCCCAGATACGCAGTATTTT
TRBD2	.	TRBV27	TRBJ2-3	CASSLLPAGRDTQYF	TGTGCCAGCAGTTTATTACCAGCGGGGCGCGATACGCAGTATTTT
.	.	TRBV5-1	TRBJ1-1	CASSLASGFTEAFF	TGCGCCAGCAGCTTGGCTAGTGGATTCACTGAAGCTTTCTTT
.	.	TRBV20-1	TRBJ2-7	CSARGTHHAPYEQYF	TGCAGTGCCCGAGGGACACATCATGCCCCCTACGAGCAGTACTTC
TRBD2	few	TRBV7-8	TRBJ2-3	CASSLTIAGATDTQYF	TGTGCCAGCAGCCTTACTATAGCGGGGGCCACAGATACGCAGTATTTT
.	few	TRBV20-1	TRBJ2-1	CSARTGTPYNEQFF	TGCAGTGCTAGAACTGGGACACCCTACAATGAGCAGTTCTTC
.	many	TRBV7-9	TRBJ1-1	CASSLVLTEAFF	TGTGCCAGCAGCTTAGTTCTCACTGAAGCTTTCTTT
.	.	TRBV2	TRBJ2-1	CATRSAAGQFF	TGTGCCACCCGGTCGGCCGCCGGGCAGTTCTTC
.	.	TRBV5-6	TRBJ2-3	CASSLEIGGVLDTQYF	TGTGCCAGCAGCTTGGAAATTGGCGGGGTGCTCGATACGCAGTATTTT
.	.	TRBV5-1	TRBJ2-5	CASSSSGPLGGETQYF	TGCGCCAGCAGCTCCTCCGGGCCCCTTGGAGGAGAGACCCAGTACTTC
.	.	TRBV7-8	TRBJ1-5	CASSLTAGVGNQPQHF	TGTGCCAGCAGCCTAACCGCGGGGGTAGGCAATCAGCCCCAGCATTTT
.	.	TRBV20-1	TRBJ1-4	CSARGGWGSAWLDEKLFF	TGCAGTGCTAGAGGGGGTTGGGGTTCGGCTTGGTTGGATGAAAAACTGTTTTTT
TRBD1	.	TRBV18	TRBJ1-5	CASSPDRGVYNSNQPQHF	TGTGCCAGCTCACCAGACAGGGGAGTGTATAATAGCAATCAGCCCCAGCATTTT
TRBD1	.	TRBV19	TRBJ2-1	CASSTKRDRAYEQFF	TGTGCCAGTAGTACCAAACGGGACAGGGCCTATGAGCAGTTCTTC
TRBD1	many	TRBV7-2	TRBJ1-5	CASSPDAGTGVNQPQHF	TGTGCCAGCAGCCCCGACGCCGGGACAGGGGTCAATCAGCCCCAGCATTTT
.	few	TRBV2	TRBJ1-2	CASVGEESYGYTF	TGTGCCAGTGTAGGGGAGGAAAGCTATGGCTACACCTTC
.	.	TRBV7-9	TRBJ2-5	CASSFGAQETQYF	TGTGCCAGCAGCTTCGGGGCCCAAGAGACCCAGTACTTC
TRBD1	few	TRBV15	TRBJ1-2	CATSRDGSPDREYGYTF	TGTGCCACCAGCAGAGACGGTAGCCCGGACAGGGAGTATGGCTACACCTTC
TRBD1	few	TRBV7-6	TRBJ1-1	CASTGVGTEAFF	TGTGCCTCGACAGGGGTAGGGACTGAAGCTTTCTTT
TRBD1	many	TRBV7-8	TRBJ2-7	CASSFGTGYYEQYF	TGTGCCAGCAGCTTCGGGACAGGGTACTACGAGCAGTACTTC
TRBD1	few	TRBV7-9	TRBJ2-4	CASSSRDRGLAKNIQYF	TGTGCCAGCAGCTCCCGGGACAGGGGATTAGCCAAAAACATTCAGTACTTC
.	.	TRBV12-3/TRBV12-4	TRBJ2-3	CASSLGYSNQPQYF	TGTGCCAGCAGCCTCGGATATAGCAATCAGCCCCAGTATTTT
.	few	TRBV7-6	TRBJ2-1	CASSSDGHNEQFF	TGTGCCAGCAGCTCGGACGGTCACAATGAGCAGTTCTTC
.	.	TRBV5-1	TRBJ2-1	CASSWGQYNEQFF	TGCGCCAGCAGCTGGGGCCAATACAATGAGCAGTTCTTC
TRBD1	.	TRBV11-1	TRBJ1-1	CASSSAWDRGLVNTEAFF	TGTGCCAGCAGCTCTGCCTGGGACAGGGGGCTTGTGAACACTGAAGCTTTCTTT
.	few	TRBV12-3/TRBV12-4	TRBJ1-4	CASSFTSSDSWGEKLFF	TGTGCCAGCAGTTTTACTTCCTCGGACTCCTGGGGGGAAAAACTGTTTTTT
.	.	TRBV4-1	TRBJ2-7	CASSLRTGHNSYEQYF	TGCGCCAGCAGCCTCCGGACGGGCCATAACTCCTACGAGCAGTACTTC
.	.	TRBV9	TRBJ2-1	CASTPFSYRTETFEQFF	TGTGCCAGCACCCCCTTCTCCTATCGGACGGAGACTTTTGAGCAGTTCTTC
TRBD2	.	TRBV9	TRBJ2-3	CASSDEESGGAADTQYF	TGTGCCAGCAGCGACGAGGAGAGCGGGGGGGCCGCAGATACGCAGTATTTT
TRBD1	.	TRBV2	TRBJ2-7	CASRDPQVGTAEYF	TGTGCCAGCAGGGACCCTCAAGTCGGGACAGCGGAATACTTC
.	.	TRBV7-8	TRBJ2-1	CASSPGTNVYNEQFF	TGTGCCAGCAGCCCCGGGACAAATGTTTACAATGAGCAGTTCTTC
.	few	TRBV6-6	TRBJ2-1	CASSYSRVRARNEQFF	TGTGCCAGCAGTTACTCGAGGGTACGGGCTCGCAATGAGCAGTTCTTC
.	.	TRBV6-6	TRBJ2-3	CASSYGDSPEDTQYF	TGTGCCAGCAGTTACGGGGACTCACCCGAGGATACGCAGTATTTT
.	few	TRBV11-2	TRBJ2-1	CASSPSGQEQFF	TGTGCCAGCAGCCCCAGCGGGCAGGAGCAGTTCTTC
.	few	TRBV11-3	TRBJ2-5	CASSPQRTPGETQYF	TGTGCCAGCAGCCCCCAGCGGACACCTGGAGAGACCCAGTACTTC
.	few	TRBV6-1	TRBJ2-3	CACGGGFSTDTQYF	TGTGCCTGTGGCGGGGGCTTTAGCACAGATACGCAGTATTTT
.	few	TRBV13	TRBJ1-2	CASSSIGLAGDYGYTF	TGTGCCAGCAGCTCTATCGGCCTCGCCGGGGACTATGGCTACACCTTC
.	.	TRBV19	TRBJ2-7	CASQGGYEQYF	TGTGCCAGTCAAGGGGGCTACGAGCAGTACTTC
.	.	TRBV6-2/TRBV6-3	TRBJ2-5	CASSFFTGTETQYF	TGTGCCAGCAGTTTTTTCACTGGAACGGAGACCCAGTACTTC
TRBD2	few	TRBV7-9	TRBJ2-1	CASAIGGYNEQFF	TGTGCCAGCGCTATCGGGGGGTACAATGAGCAGTTCTTC
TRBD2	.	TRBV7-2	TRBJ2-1	CASSLLSGLAGTGPEDEQFF	TGTGCCAGCAGCTTACTTAGTGGACTAGCGGGGACTGGGCCAGAGGATGAGCAGTTCTTC
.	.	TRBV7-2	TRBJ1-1	CTSSGMNTEAFF	TGTACCAGCAGCGGTATGAACACTGAAGCTTTCTTT
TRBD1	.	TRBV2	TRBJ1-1	CASSWTGLINTEAFF	TGTGCCAGCAGTTGGACAGGGTTAATAAACACTGAAGCTTTCTTT
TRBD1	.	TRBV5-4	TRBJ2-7	CASSLQGALSEQYF	TGTGCCAGCAGCTTACAGGGGGCATTGTCCGAGCAGTACTTC